This T cell receptor (beta chain) came from a study of blood T cells in healthy people across ages. This clonotype was observed a few times. This CDR3 contains 14 residues. CDR1 is KGHDR, CDR2 SFDVKD, per germline. Trimming removed 3 bases from V and 8 bases from J; junction bases left unmatched: 5. A second PCR of about 7 to 12 cycles used a sample-barcoded 5' primer and a J-beta primer mix. One entry per CDR3 protein, called by TCRdb with MiXCR from the 5' RACE reads. Of around 1,000,000 distinct CDR3 sequences in the sample, approximately 25% are singletons; the top ten hold 0.75%. The same data also contributed to another study, on T cells of mothers and their children.

The clonotype was recovered from a girl aged 2-9 years in good health. The chain is built from TRBV24-1 and TRBJ1-1, with 10 bases aligning to TRBD1. The sample comprised blood. As DNA, the CDR3 is TGTGCCACCAGTGATCCGGGACAGGGGCCAGAAGCTTTCTTT. Translating gives CATSDPGQGPEAFF.